This TCR beta chain derives from a study of vaccination and CD4 T cells after COVID-19. General study points: The great majority, 304 of 307 vaccine-specific clones, proved spike mono-reactive in convalescent patients.

As for this clonotype: Its antigen is not known.

The treatment here: roughly 11-day PBMC culture with coronavirus spike peptide pools or control peptides (ViraFEST assay). Pre-COVID-19 pandemic sampling (2011-2018) yielded the unexposed donor's CD4+ T cells. Peptide pools at about 11 ug/ml, together with 7.5 to 10 IU/ml IL-2, were added to cultures of about 2 million PBMCs per well. Trimming removed 5 bases from V and 0 bases from J, with 6 bases in between. This CDR3 spans 14 amino acids. Looked up from germline, CDR1 is KGHDR and CDR2 is SFDVKD. The Oncomine TCR Beta short-read assay was applied to DNA of cultured CD4+ T cells. Using its own MiXCR run on the PCR reads, TCRdb lists one record per CDR3 protein. Counted here are about 5,400 distinct CDR3 sequences, under 40% occurring once; the ten biggest clones make up less than 30%.

Sequenced input: CD4+ T cells from blood, cultured in vitro. The TCR comes from a human donor in good health. The V gene is TRBV24-1, the J gene TRBJ2-2; D call uncertain. The CDR3, as DNA: TGTGCCACCAGTGGCGGAGCGAACACCGGGGAGCTGTTTTTT. Protein: CATSGGANTGELFF.